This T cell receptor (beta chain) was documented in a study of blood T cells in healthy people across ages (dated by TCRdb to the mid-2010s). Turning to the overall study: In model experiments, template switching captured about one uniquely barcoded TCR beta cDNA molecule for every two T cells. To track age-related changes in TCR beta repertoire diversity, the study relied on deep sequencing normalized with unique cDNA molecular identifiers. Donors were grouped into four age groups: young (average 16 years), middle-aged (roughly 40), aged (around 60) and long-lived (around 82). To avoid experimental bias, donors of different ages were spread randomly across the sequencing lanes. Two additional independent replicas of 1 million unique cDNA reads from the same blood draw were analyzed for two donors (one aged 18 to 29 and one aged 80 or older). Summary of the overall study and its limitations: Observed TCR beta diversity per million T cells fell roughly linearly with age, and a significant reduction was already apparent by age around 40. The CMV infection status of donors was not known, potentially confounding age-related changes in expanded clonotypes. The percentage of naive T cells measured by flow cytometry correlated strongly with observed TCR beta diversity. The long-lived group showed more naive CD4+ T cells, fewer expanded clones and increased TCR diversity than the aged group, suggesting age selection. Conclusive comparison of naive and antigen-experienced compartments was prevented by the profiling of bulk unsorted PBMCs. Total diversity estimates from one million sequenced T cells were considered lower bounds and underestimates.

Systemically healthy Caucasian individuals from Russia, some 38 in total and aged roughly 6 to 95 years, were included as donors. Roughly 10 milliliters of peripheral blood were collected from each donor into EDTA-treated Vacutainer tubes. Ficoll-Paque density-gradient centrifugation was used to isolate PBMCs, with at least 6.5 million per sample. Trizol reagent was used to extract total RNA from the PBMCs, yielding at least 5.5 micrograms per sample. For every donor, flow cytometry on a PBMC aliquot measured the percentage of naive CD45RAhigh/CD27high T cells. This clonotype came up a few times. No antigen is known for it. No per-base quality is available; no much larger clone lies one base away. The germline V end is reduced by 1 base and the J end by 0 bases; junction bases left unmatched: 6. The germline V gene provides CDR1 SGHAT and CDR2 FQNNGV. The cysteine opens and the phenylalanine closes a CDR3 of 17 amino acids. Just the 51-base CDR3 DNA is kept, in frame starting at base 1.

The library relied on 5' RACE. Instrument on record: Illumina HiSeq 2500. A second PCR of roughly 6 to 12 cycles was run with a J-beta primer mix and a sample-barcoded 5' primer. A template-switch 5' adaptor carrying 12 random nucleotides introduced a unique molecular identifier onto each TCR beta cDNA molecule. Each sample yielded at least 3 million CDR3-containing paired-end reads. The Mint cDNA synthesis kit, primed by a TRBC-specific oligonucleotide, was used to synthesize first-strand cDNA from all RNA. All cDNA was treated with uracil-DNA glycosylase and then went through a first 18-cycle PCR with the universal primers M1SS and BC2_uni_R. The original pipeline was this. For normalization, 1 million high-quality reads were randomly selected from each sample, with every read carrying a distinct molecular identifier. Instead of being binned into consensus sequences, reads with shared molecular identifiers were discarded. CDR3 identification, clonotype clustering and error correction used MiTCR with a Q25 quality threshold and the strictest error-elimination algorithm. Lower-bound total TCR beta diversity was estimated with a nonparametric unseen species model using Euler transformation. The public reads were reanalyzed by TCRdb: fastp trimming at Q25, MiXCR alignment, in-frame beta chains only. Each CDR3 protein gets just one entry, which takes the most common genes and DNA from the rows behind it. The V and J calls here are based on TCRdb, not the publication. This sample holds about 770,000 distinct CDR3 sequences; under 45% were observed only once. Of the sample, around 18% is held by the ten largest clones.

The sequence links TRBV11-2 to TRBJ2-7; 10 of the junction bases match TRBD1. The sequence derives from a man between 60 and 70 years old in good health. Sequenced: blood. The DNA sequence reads TGTGCCAGCAGCTTAGTCGTAGGGACAGGGGACTCCTACGAGCAGTACTTC. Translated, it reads CASSLVVGTGDSYEQYF.